What follows describes a single TCR beta chain. Its antigen is not identified. The data derive from a study of a mutant IDH1 vaccine in newly diagnosed glioma. The trim removed 2 bases at V and 1 base at J, leaving 3 bases unmatched. The CDR3 sequence is 16 residues long. Germline V CDR1 and CDR2: MNHNS, SASEGT. Time point given: week 23, last vaccination. Mutant IDH1 20-mer peptide, at 300 ug, made up each vaccine dose, with topical imiquimod. Every donor had a new WHO grade 3 or 4 astrocytoma that was IDH1-mutant, with loss of nuclear ATRX. The repertoire was sequenced with immunoSEQ multiplex PCR; TCRdb's copy has only in-frame clones and lacks some. This sample has 25,000 to 30,000 clones, with roughly 80% found just once.

This chain joins TRBV6-1 and TRBJ2-5, with TRBD2 matching 11 bases. The sequence derives from a woman between 25 and 40 years old with glioma. Sequenced material: PBMCs, taken from a glioma patient whose treatment included an IDH1 peptide vaccine. The CDR3, as DNA: TGTGCCAGCAGTGAACTAGCGGGGGGCCCCCAAGAGACCCAGTACTTC. Protein: CASSELAGGPQETQYF.